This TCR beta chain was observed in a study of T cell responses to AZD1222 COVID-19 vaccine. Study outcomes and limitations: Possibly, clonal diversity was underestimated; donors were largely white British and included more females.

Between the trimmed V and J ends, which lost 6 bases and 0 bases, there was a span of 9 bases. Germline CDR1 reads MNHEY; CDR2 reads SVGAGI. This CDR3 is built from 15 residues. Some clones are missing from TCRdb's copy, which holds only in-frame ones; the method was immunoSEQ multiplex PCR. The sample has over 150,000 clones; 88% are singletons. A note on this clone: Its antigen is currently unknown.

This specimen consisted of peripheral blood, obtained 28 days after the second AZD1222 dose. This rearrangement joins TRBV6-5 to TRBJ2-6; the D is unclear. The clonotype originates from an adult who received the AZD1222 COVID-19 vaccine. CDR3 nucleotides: TGTGCCAGCAGGAACAGTCTCTCTGGGGCCAACGTCCTGACTTTC. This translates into CASRNSLSGANVLTF.